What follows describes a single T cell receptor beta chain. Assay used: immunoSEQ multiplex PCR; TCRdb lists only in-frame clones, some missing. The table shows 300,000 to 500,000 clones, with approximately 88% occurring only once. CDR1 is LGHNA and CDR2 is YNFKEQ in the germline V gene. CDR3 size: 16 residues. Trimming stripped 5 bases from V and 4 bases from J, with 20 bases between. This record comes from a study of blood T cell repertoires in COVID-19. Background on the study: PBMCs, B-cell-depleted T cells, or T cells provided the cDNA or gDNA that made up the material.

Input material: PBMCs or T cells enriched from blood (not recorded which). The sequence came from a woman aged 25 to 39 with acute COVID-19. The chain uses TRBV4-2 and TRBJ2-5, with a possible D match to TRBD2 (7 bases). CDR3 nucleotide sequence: TGTGCCAGCAGCTACCGTATGGGCGGGGGCGGAGAGACCCAGTACTTC. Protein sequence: CASSYRMGGGGETQYF.